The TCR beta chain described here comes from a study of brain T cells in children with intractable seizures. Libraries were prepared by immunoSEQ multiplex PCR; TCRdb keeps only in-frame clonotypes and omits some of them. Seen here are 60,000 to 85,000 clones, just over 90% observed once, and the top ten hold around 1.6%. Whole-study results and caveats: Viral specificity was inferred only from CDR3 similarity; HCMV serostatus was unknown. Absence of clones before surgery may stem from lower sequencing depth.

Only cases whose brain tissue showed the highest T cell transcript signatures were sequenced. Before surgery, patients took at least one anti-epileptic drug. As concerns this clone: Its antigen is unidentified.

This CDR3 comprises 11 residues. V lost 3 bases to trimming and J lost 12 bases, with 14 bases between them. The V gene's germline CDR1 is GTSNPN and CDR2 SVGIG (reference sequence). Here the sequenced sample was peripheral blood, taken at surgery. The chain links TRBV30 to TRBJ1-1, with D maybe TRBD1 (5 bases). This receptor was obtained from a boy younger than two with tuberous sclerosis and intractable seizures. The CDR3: CAWRRDGGTFF. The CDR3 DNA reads TGTGCCTGGAGAAGGGACGGCGGGACTTTCTTT.